The 18 T cell receptor beta chains listed next were all sequenced from one sample in a study of spatial heterogeneity in lung cancer. Time point here: blood at routine non-recurrence follow-up after resection. TCRdb recomputed calls from the 5' RACE reads with MiXCR, one row per CDR3 protein. Of just over 70,000 distinct CDR3 sequences listed, roughly 8.9% are singletons. This material consisted of PBMCs, taken at follow-up. These receptors came from a female donor with early-stage non-small cell lung cancer.

This clonotype has a handful of counts. This chain connects TRBV7-8 to TRBJ1-3; possible D gene TRBD1, 6 bases. Trimming took 3 bases from V and 0 from J, leaving 9 bases between them. Germline CDR1 SGHVS, CDR2 FQNEAQ. The CDR3 sequence is 15 residues long. In DNA form, the CDR3 reads TGTGCCAGCAGCTTGACAGGACTCTCTGGAAACACCATATATTTT. This sequence encodes CASSLTGLSGNTIYF. The entire variable domain, with the rest obtained from reference TRBV7-8 and TRBJ1-3, is as follows: GAGVSQSPRYKVAKRGQDVALRCDPISGHVSLFWYQQALGQGPEFLTYFQNEAQLDKSGLPSDRFFAERPEGSVSTLKIQRTQQEDSAVYLCASSLTGLSGNTIYFGEGSWLTVV.

CDR3 in amino acids: CASSLVRTGRPEAFF. Here the CDR3 DNA reads TGCGCCAGCAGCTTGGTCCGGACAGGGCGTCCTGAAGCTTTCTTT. The V gene is TRBV5-1, the J gene TRBJ1-1; 8 positions match TRBD1. This CDR3 has 15 amino acids. After removal of 0 bases from V and 6 bases from J, the junction contained 7 bases not matched to a gene. Germline V gives CDR1 SGHRS, CDR2 YFSETQ.

This clonotype was found many times. J is TRBJ2-7 and V is TRBV6-5, with D perhaps given as TRBD1 or TRBD2 (5 bases each). CDR3 length: 14 residues. V lost 5 bases and J lost 0, with 11 bases in between. Germline V gene lookup returns CDR1 MNHEY and CDR2 SVGAGI. CDR3 residues: CASSRPGTSYEQYF. The CDR3 DNA follows: TGTGCCAGCAGTCGACCGGGGACCTCCTACGAGCAGTACTTC.

There are many counts of this clonotype. The chain joins TRBV7-6 to TRBJ2-3; D not resolved. V was shortened by 1 base and J by 0 bases, with 8 bases between the two germline ends. Germline V gives CDR1 SGHVS, CDR2 FNYEAQ. The CDR3 extends over 15 amino acids. CDR3 sequence reads: CASSLGALSTDTQYF. The CDR3 nucleotides read TGTGCCAGCAGCTTAGGAGCGCTAAGCACAGATACGCAGTATTTT.

This clonotype showed up many times. CDR3 DNA sequence: TGCGCCAGCAGCTTGGGGGGACGCGAGCAGTACTTC. This translates into CASSLGGREQYF. This sequence joins TRBV5-1 and TRBJ2-7; D might be TRBD1 or TRBD2, each matching 5 bases. The length of the CDR3 is 12 residues. CDR1 is SGHRS and CDR2 is YFSETQ in the germline V gene. The V end lost 0 bases, the J end lost 6 bases, and 7 bases lay between the germline ends.

The chain has TRBV2 and TRBJ1-1; D might be TRBD1 (5 bases). This CDR3 comprises 13 residues. V lost 8 bases and J lost 4, with 14 bases in between. The germline gives CDR1 SNHLY, CDR2 FYNNEI. The CDR3 DNA sequence: TGTGCCAGCCGGCGGGTAGGGGCCACTGAAGCTTTCTTT. It specifies CASRRVGATEAFF.

This clonotype was observed at least ten times. The chain recombines TRBV6-5 with TRBJ1-1, with no clear D. V lost 1 base and J lost 5, with 11 bases in between. The CDR3 length is 14 residues. CDR1 is MNHEY, CDR2 SVGAGI, per germline. CDR3 nucleotides: TGTGCCAGCAGTTACTATAACTTGGGTACTGAAGCTTTCTTT. Translation gives CASSYYNLGTEAFF.

This clonotype was recorded at least ten times. The genes are TRBV5-1 and TRBJ2-3; tentatively, D is TRBD2 (5 bases). Trimming shortened V by 7 bases and J by 2 bases, and 17 bases separated the two germline ends. The CDR3 length is 15 residues. The germline V gene has CDR1 SGHRS and CDR2 YFSETQ. The CDR3, as DNA: TGCGCCAGCTCTGACCCAGCGGCTCCCACAGATACGCAGTATTTT. This gives the protein CASSDPAAPTDTQYF.

In this sample, this clonotype turned up many times. This CDR3 is CASSQLNYGYTF. DNA for the CDR3: TGTGCCAGCAGCCAGCTTAACTATGGCTACACCTTC. The rearrangement uses TRBV7-6 and TRBJ1-2; no firm D call. V gave up 5 bases and J gave up 1 base, with 5 bases separating them. CDR3 length: 12 residues. Looked up from germline, CDR1 is SGHVS and CDR2 is FNYEAQ. The whole variable domain, filled in from reference TRBV7-6 and TRBJ1-2, reads GAGVSQSPRYKVTKRGQDVALRCDPISGHVSLYWYRQALGQGPEFLTYFNYEAQQDKSGLPNDRFSAERPEGSISTLTIQRTEQRDSAMYRCASSQLNYGYTFGSGTRLTVV.

Regarding this clonotype: Possible read error: a much larger clone is one base away. The chain employs TRBV6-5 and TRBJ2-7; D possibly matches TRBD1 or TRBD2 (5 bases each). Germline CDR1 and CDR2: MNHEY and SVGAGI. The CDR3 is made up of 14 amino acids. The V and J ends lost 8 bases and 4 bases respectively, with 18 bases between them. Written as DNA, the CDR3 is TGTGCCAGCCCCCCGGGACGGAAAAGATACGAGCAGTACTTC. Translating it yields CASPPGRKRYEQYF.

This clonotype turned up a few times. This chain joins TRBV20-1 and TRBJ1-6; the D is unclear. There are 12 residues in the CDR3. Germline V CDR1 and CDR2: DFQATT, SNEGSKA (reference sequence). V was trimmed by 1 base and J by 9 bases, leaving 7 bases between them. Here the CDR3 DNA reads TGCAGTGCTAGAGGGTCTCTTTCACCCCTCCACTTT. Its protein is CSARGSLSPLHF.

This clonotype was seen many times. The gene calls are TRBV10-3 and TRBJ2-3, with 11 positions matching TRBD1. This CDR3 has 15 amino acids. Germline loops: CDR1 ENHRY, CDR2 SYGVKD. The trim removed 5 bases at V and 1 base at J, leaving 2 bases unmatched. CDR3 bases: TGTGCCATCAGTCCGGGACAGGGGGGCACAGATACGCAGTATTTT. Its translation: CAISPGQGGTDTQYF.

This clonotype has ten or more counts. The chain links TRBV14 to TRBJ1-3, with TRBD1 matching 7 bases. CDR3 size: 14 residues. The V gene end was trimmed by 5 bases and the J gene end by 3 bases; junction bases not matched to a gene: 4. The germline V gene encodes CDR1 SGHDN and CDR2 FVKESK. In DNA, the CDR3 is TGTGCCAGCAGCACGCGGGACAGTGGAAACACCATATATTTT. Translated, it gives CASSTRDSGNTIYF.

This clonotype showed up many times. A junction end diverges from the germline sequence, so it may reflect a read error. The J gene is TRBJ2-3, the V gene TRBV15; D assignment may be TRBD1 or TRBD2 (5 bases each). Germline V gene lookup returns CDR1 LNHNV and CDR2 YYDKDF (reference sequence). CDR3 length equals 15 residues. The chain's CDR3 is CATTRGAVGTDTQYF. Written as DNA, the CDR3 is TGTGCCACCACCAGAGGGGCAGTAGGGACAGATACGCAGTATTTT.

The rearrangement links TRBV19 to TRBJ2-3; D is unclear. The CDR3 contains 13 residues. Looked up from germline, CDR1 is LNHDA and CDR2 is SQIVND (reference sequence). V was trimmed by 6 bases and J by 2 bases, leaving 9 bases between them. This CDR3 is CASREGNTDTQYF. As DNA, the CDR3 is TGTGCCAGTAGGGAAGGCAACACAGATACGCAGTATTTT.

This clonotype was counted a few times. This sequence joins TRBV5-1 and TRBJ2-7; TRBD1 aligns across 9 bases. Germline CDR1 SGHRS, CDR2 YFSETQ. V lost 2 bases and J lost 3; bases outside the gene matches: 6. This CDR3 comprises 15 residues. This chain's CDR3 is CASSFNRGPRYEQYF. In nucleotides, the CDR3 is TGCGCCAGCAGCTTCAACAGGGGGCCGCGCTACGAGCAGTACTTC.

Ten or more counts support this clonotype. The chain uses TRBV28 and TRBJ1-1; D perhaps matches TRBD1 (6 bases). CDR1 and CDR2 from the germline V gene are MDHEN and SYDVKM. V dropped 3 bases and J dropped 3 bases, with 17 bases sitting between them. The length of the CDR3 is 16 residues. CDR3: CASSFGGAGEDTEAFF. For the CDR3, the DNA is TGTGCCAGCAGTTTCGGAGGAGCAGGGGAGGACACTGAAGCTTTCTTT. The full variable domain, rest sourced from reference TRBV28 and TRBJ1-1, is DVKVTQSSRYLVKRTGEKVFLECVQDMDHENMFWYRQDPGLGLRLIYFSYDVKMKEKGDIPEGYSVSREKKERFSLILESASTNQTSMYLCASSFGGAGEDTEAFFGQGTRLTVV.

This clonotype was seen a handful of times. J is TRBJ1-2 and V is TRBV20-1; the D is unclear. CDR3 length: 12 residues. The V gene lost 2 bases and the J gene lost 2 bases, with 6 bases spanning the gap. Germline V gene sequence: CDR1 DFQATT, CDR2 SNEGSKA (reference sequence). The CDR3 loop reads CSARLQNYGYTF. For the CDR3, the DNA is TGCAGTGCTAGATTACAGAACTATGGCTACACCTTC.